There are a few counts of the clone carrying this TCR beta chain. The source of the sample is a study of response to subunit inactivated influenza vaccine. Germline-derived CDR1 and CDR2 are KGHDR and SFDVKD. This CDR3 spans 14 amino acids. Trimming stripped 0 bases from V and 7 bases from J, with 9 bases between. MiXCR, run by TCRdb on the RT-PCR reads, gives a single entry per CDR3 protein. This repertoire shows hundreds of thousands of distinct CDR3 sequences, around 25% found once; its top ten account for around 2%. The rearrangement links TRBV24-1 to TRBJ2-1; a possible D gene is TRBD2 (6 bases). This clonotype originated in a man aged 50 to 60 who received an inactivated influenza vaccine. The source material was CD4+ T cells sorted from PBMCs, sampled 5 to 6 days after vaccination. The CDR3 DNA reads TGTGCCACCAGTGATTTGGGCGGGGCGAATGAGCAGTTCTTC. Translating it yields CATSDLGGANEQFF.